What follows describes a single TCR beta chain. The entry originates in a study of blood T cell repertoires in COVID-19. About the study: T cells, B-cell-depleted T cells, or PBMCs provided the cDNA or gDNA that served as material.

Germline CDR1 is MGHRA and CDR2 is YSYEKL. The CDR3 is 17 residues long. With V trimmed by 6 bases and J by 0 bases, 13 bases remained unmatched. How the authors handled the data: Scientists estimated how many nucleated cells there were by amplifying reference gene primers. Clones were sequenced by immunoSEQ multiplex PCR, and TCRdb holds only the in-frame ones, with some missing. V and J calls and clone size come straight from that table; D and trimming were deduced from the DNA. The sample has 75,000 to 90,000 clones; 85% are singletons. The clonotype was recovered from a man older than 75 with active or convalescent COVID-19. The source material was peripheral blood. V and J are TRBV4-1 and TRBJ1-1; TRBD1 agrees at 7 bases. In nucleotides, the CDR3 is TGCGCCAGCAGTCTTCTCCCTTCGGGGACAGTGAACACTGAAGCTTTCTTT. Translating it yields CASSLLPSGTVNTEAFF.